This TCR beta chain was sequenced in a study of shared clonotypes between healthy human individuals. Study conclusions and caveats: The small donor group covered limited genetic and exposure diversity.

Germline CDR1 is MNHEY and CDR2 is SMNVEV (reference sequence). V trimming: 2 bases; J trimming: 3 bases; junction bases outside the gene matches: 4. This CDR3 has 14 amino acids. Details on this clone: Its cognate antigen is unknown.

Sequencing was at deep level. Source study methods: ImmunoSEQ supplied junction-only sequences lacking quality scores, so filtering was different. TCRdb's table, derived via immunoSEQ multiplex PCR, lists solely in-frame clones and lacks some. V, J and clone size are those of that table, while D and trimming were read from the DNA. The data contain about 520,000 clones, over 70% of them singletons. This TCR was recovered from a woman aged 40 to 55 in good health. Some clones in this sample may be carry-over from other donors' samples. The gene calls are TRBV27 and TRBJ2-7; 7 bases line up with TRBD2. Source material: PBMCs. CDR3 nucleotides: TGTGCCAGCAGTTTAGCGGGGGTGGGCTACGAGCAGTACTTC. This sequence encodes CASSLAGVGYEQYF.